The clone carrying this TCR beta chain was counted only a few times. The data belong to a study of T cells in Graves' hyperthyroidism and ophthalmopathy. There were TCR beta CDR3 regions amplified from RNA transcripts. The TCR CDR3 was amplified in a first-round RT-PCR using the HTBI primer set. TCRdb redid the calling of the multiplex PCR reads with MiXCR, one entry per CDR3 protein. The data contain 700,000 or so distinct CDR3 sequences, over 15% of them singletons. For Graves' hyperthyroidism to be stable, ophthalmopathy could not progress within 18 months. The CDR3 covers 17 residues. The V gene end was trimmed by 0 bases and the J gene end by 3 bases; junction bases not matched to a gene: 8. Germline loops: CDR1 SGDLS, CDR2 YYNGEE.

V gene TRBV9 combines with J gene TRBJ2-3, with 9 positions matching TRBD1. The source of this sequence is a man younger than 35 with Graves' hyperthyroidism. Input material: blood. CDR3 sequence (DNA): TGTGCCAGCAGCGTAGCTCCCCCCGGGACAGGGACAGATACGCAGTATTTT. Amino acids: CASSVAPPGTGTDTQYF.